Each of the 4 T cell receptor beta chains below was sequenced from the same sample in a study of vaccination and CD4 T cells after COVID-19. Regarding treatment: approximately 11-day PBMC culture with coronavirus spike peptide pools or control peptides (ViraFEST assay). Cultured CD4+ T cells had their DNA profiled by the Oncomine TCR Beta short-read assay. TCRdb used MiXCR to reprocess the PCR reads, holding one entry per CDR3 protein. The table shows some 18,000 distinct CDR3 sequences, with roughly 50% occurring only once. What these receptors recognize is not known. Input material: CD4+ T cells from blood, cultured in vitro. The receptors originated from a human donor who had recovered from COVID-19.

This clonotype was counted only a few times. This chain uses TRBV27 with TRBJ1-1, with TRBD1 matching 10 bases. This CDR3 contains 15 residues. The V gene's germline CDR1 is MNHEY and CDR2 SMNVEV (reference sequence). Trimming at V came to 4 bases and at J to 4 bases, leaving 6 bases not matched to a gene. This CDR3 reads CASSWWTGGRTEAFF. The CDR3 nucleotides are TGTGCCAGCAGTTGGTGGACAGGGGGTCGCACTGAAGCTTTCTTT.

The J gene is TRBJ2-3, the V gene TRBV19, with a possible D match to TRBD2 (6 bases). The CDR3 is 13 amino acids. Trimming left V 11 bases short and J 4 bases short, with 16 bases between. In germline, CDR1 is LNHDA, CDR2 SQIVND (reference sequence). The CDR3, as DNA: TGTGCCGTTGGGGGACTGCCCGCAGATACGCAGTATTTT. It yields the protein CAVGGLPADTQYF.

This clonotype was observed a few times. The V and J genes are TRBV19 and TRBJ1-5; D unresolved. Germline CDR1 reads LNHDA; CDR2 reads SQIVND (reference sequence). Trimming took off 3 bases at V and 2 bases at J, with 11 bases between the two ends. The CDR3 extends over 15 amino acids. The CDR3 coding sequence is TGTGCCAGTAGTATTTGGAGGGTGGGCAATCAGCCCCAGCATTTT. Its protein is CASSIWRVGNQPQHF.

This clonotype was recorded a few times. The J gene is TRBJ2-3, the V gene TRBV24-1; 8 positions agree with TRBD2. The germline gives CDR1 KGHDR, CDR2 SFDVKD. The CDR3 extends over 17 amino acids. J lost 1 base, V lost 2 bases, and 7 bases had no gene match. The CDR3 nucleotides read TGTGCCACCAGTGATTGGGGGAGCGGGAGCGGCACAGATACGCAGTATTTT. Residues: CATSDWGSGSGTDTQYF.